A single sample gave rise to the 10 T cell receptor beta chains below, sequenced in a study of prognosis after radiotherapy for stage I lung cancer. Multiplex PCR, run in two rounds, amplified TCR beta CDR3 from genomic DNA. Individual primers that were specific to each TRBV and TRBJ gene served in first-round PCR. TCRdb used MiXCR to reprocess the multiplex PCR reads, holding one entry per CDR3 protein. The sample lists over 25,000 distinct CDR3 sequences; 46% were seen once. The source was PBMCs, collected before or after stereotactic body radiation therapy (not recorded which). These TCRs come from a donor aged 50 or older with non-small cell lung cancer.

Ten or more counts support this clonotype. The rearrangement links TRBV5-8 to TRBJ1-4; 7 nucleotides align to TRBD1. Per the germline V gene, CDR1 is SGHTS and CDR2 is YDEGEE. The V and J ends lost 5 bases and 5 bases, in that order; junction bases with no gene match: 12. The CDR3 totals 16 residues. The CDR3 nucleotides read TGTGCCAGCAGTCCAAGAATAAGGGGGCTCAATGAAAAACTGTTTTTT. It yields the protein CASSPRIRGLNEKLFF.

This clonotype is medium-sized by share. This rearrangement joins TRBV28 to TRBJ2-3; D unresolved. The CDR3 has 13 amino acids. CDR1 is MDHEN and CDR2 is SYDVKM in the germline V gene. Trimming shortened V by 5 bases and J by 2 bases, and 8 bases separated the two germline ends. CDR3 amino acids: CASSTPVTDTQYF. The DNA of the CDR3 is TGTGCCAGCAGTACCCCCGTCACAGATACGCAGTATTTT. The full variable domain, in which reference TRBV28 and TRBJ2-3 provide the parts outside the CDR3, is DVKVTQSSRYLVKRTGEKVFLECVQDMDHENMFWYRQDPGLGLRLIYFSYDVKMKEKGDIPEGYSVSREKKERFSLILESASTNQTSMYLCASSTPVTDTQYFGPGTRLTVL.

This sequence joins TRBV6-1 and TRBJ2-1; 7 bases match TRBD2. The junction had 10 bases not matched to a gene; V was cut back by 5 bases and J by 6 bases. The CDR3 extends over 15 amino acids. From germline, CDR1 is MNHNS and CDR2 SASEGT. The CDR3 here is CASSLLAGVSNEQFF. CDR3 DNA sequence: TGTGCCAGCAGTCTCCTCGCGGGAGTCTCCAATGAGCAGTTCTTC.

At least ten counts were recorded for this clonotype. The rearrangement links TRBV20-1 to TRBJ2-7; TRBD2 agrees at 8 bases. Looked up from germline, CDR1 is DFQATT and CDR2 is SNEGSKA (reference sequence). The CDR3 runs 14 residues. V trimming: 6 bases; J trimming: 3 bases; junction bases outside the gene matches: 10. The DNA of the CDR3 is TGCAGTGCCTCCTCCAGGACTAGCAGCTACGAGCAGTACTTC. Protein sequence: CSASSRTSSYEQYF.

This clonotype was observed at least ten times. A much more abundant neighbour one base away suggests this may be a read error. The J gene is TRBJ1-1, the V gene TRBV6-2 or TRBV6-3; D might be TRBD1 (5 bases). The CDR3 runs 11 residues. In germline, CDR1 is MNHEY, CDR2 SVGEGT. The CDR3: CSSSLGPAAFF. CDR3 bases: TGTTCCAGCAGCCTGGGGCCTGCAGCTTTCTTT.

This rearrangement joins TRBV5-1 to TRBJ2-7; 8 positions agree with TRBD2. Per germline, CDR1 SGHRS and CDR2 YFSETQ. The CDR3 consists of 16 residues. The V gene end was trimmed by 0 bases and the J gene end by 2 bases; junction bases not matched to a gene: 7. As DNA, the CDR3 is TGCGCCAGCAGCTTGGTTTCAGCGGGGGCCGCCTACGAGCAGTACTTC. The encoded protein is CASSLVSAGAAYEQYF.

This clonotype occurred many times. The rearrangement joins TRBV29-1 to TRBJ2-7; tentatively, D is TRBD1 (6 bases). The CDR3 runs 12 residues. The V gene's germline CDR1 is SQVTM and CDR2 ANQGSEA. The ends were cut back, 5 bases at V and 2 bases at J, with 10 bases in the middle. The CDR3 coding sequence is TGCAGCGTTTATGGACAGCCCTACGAGCAGTACTTC. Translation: CSVYGQPYEQYF.

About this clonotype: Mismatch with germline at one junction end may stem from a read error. The CDR3 reads CASRTTLNTKAFF. DNA for the CDR3: TGTGCCAGCAGGACAACATTGAACACTAAAGCTTTCTTT. The chain recombines TRBV12-3 or TRBV12-4 with TRBJ1-1; D gene uncertain. This CDR3 region has 13 residues.

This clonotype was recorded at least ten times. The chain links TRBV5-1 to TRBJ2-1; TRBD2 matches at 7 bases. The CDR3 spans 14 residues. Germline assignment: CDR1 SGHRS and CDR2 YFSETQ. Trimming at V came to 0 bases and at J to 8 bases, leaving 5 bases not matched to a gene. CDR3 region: CASSLDPSGYEQFF. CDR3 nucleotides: TGCGCCAGCAGCTTGGATCCTAGCGGCTATGAGCAGTTCTTC.

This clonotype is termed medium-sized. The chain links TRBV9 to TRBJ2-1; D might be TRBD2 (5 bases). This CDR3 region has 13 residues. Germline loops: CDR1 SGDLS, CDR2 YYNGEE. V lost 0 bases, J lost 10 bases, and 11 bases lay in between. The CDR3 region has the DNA TGTGCCAGCAGCGTAGGTCTAGCTGGCGAGCAGTTCTTC. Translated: CASSVGLAGEQFF.